These T cell receptor beta chains were read from a single sample in a study of blood T cell repertoires in COVID-19. TCRdb's copy holds only in-frame clones and misses some; the assay was immunoSEQ multiplex PCR. The table records about 64,000 clones, approximately 91% of them present only once. The sample was peripheral blood. The receptors here all came from a human donor in a cohort sampled during active COVID-19. Both conserved end residues are part of each CDR3.

v_call: TRBV6-6; j_call: TRBJ2-7; cdr3_aa: CASSPSRDEQYF
v_call: TRBV24-1; j_call: TRBJ2-2; cdr3_aa: CATTSTPGTSGYANTGELFF
v_call: TRBV5-4; j_call: TRBJ1-2; cdr3_aa: CASSHTGTGGNYGYTF
v_call: TRBV4-3; j_call: TRBJ1-2; cdr3_aa: CASSQEWDRNYGYTF
v_call: TRBV29-1; j_call: TRBJ1-2; cdr3_aa: CSVGETDKHGYTF
v_call: TRBV7-3; j_call: TRBJ2-1; cdr3_aa: CASSLIGLAGFNEQFF
v_call: TRBV27; j_call: TRBJ1-5; cdr3_aa: CASRPGTGFNQPQHF
v_call: TRBV7-2; j_call: TRBJ2-7; cdr3_aa: CASSHRSGTSSYEQYF
v_call: TRBV5-1; j_call: TRBJ2-6; cdr3_aa: CASSQQGTGANVLTF
v_call: TRBV7-9; j_call: TRBJ2-7; cdr3_aa: CASSPSLGGQVYEQYF
v_call: TRBV6-6; j_call: TRBJ2-7; cdr3_aa: CASTSGAWGYEQYF
v_call: TRBV6-6; j_call: TRBJ1-2; cdr3_aa: CASSYRQGASYGYTF
v_call: TRBV5-4; j_call: TRBJ2-5; cdr3_aa: CASSRRLAGVTQETQYF
v_call: TRBV10-3; j_call: TRBJ1-1; cdr3_aa: CAISGRTGVVYTITEAFF
v_call: TRBV7-9; j_call: TRBJ2-7; cdr3_aa: CASSSSGTGIYEQYF
v_call: TRBV4-3; j_call: TRBJ2-5; cdr3_aa: CASSQERTGGAETQYF